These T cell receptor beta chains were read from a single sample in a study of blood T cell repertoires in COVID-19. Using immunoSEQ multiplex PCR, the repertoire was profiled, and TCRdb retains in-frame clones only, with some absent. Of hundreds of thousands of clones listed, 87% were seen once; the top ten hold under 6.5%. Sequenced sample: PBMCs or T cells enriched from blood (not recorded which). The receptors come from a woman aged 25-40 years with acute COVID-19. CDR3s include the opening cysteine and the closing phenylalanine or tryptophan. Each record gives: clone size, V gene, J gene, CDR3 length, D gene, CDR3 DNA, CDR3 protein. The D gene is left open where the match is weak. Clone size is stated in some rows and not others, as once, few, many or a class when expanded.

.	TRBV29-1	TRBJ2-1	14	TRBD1	TGCAGCGGCGGCCGGGGGACAGGGAGGGGTGAGCAGTTCTTC	CSGGRGTGRGEQFF
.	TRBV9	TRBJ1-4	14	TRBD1	TGTGCCAGCAGCGCACAGGGGGTGGGGGAAAAACTGTTTTTT	CASSAQGVGEKLFF
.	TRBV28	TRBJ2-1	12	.	TGTGCCAGCAGAGGGGGTCGTAATGAGCAGTTCTTC	CASRGGRNEQFF
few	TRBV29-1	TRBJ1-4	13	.	TGCAGCGTTAGAAGCCTTGTTAATGAAAAACTGTTTTTT	CSVRSLVNEKLFF
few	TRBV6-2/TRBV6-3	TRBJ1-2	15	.	TGTGCCAGCAGTTACACTCCTGACTCGGGGGAAGGCTACACCTTC	CASSYTPDSGEGYTF
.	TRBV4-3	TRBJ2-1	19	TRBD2	TGCGCCAGCAGCCAAGTACAGCTGACTAGCGCCAAAGTTCGTAATGAGCAGTTCTTC	CASSQVQLTSAKVRNEQFF
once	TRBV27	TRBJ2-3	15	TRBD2	TGTGCCAGCAGTTTAACTAGCGGGGGAACAGATACGCAGTATTTT	CASSLTSGGTDTQYF
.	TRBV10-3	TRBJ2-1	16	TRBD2	TGTGCCATCACCCCAGGACTAGCGGGAGGGCCTAATGAGCAGTTCTTC	CAITPGLAGGPNEQFF
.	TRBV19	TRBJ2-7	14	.	TGTGCCAGTAGTACGGGTGGGAGTTCCTACGAGCAGTACTTC	CASSTGGSSYEQYF
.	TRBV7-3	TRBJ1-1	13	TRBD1	TGTGCCAGCAGGGACAGGAGGGACACTGAAGCTTTCTTT	CASRDRRDTEAFF
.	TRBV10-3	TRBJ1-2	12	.	TGTGCCATCAGTGAGGGAGAGTATGGCTACACCTTC	CAISEGEYGYTF
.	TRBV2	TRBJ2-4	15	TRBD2	TGTGCCAGCAGTGAATCCGCGGGGGGGACAAACATTCAGTACTTC	CASSESAGGTNIQYF
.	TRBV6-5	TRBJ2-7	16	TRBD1	TGTGCCAGCAGTTCTATAATGACAGGGAGAGCCTACGAGCAGTACTTC	CASSSIMTGRAYEQYF
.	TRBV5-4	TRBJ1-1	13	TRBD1	TGTGCCAGCACAGGGGGATCGAACACTGAAGCTTTCTTT	CASTGGSNTEAFF
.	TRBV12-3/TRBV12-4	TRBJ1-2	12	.	TGTGCCAGCAGTTGGGCAGAAGTAGGCTACACCTTC	CASSWAEVGYTF
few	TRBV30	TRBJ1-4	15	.	TGTGCCTGGAGTGTTCCCAAAGGAGTCCCATGGAAACTGTTTTTT	CAWSVPKGVPWKLFF
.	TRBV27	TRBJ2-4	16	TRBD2	TGTGCCAGCAGTTTTGGACTAGCGGGGGGTGGGAACATTCAGTACTTC	CASSFGLAGGGNIQYF
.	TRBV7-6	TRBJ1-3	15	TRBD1	TGTGCCAGCAGCCCCCAAGGACAGGGGTTAGACACCATATATTTT	CASSPQGQGLDTIYF
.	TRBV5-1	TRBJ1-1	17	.	TGCGCCAGCAGCCCCTACACTCTAAGCAGGGACTTCACTGAAGCTTTCTTT	CASSPYTLSRDFTEAFF
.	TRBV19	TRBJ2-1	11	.	TGTGCCAGTAGTATAGGCGATGAGCAGTTCTTC	CASSIGDEQFF
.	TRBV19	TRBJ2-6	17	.	TGTGCCAGTAGTCCAGATGTCCGGGGCTCTGGGGCCAACGTCCTGACTTTC	CASSPDVRGSGANVLTF
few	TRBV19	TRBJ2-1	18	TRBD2	TGTGCCAGTAGTATACTGACGACTAGCGGGAGTTGGTACAATGAGCAGTTCTTC	CASSILTTSGSWYNEQFF
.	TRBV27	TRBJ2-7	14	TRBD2	TGTGCCAGCAGTTACGGGACTAGGACCTACGAGCAGTACTTC	CASSYGTRTYEQYF
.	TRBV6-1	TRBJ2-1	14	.	TGTGCCAGCAGTGATCTCCTTACGCGCTCTGAGCAGTTCTTC	CASSDLLTRSEQFF
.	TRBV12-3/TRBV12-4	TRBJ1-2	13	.	TGTGCCAGCAGTCCCCAGGAATACTATGGCTACACCTTC	CASSPQEYYGYTF
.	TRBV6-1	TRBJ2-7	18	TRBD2	TGTGCCAGCAGTGGCCCTACGGGGGGGGGCGATATCGGATACGAGCAGTACTTC	CASSGPTGGGDIGYEQYF
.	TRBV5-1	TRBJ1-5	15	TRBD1	TGCGCCAGCAGCTTGGGGACAGGAGGCAATCAGCCCCAGCATTTT	CASSLGTGGNQPQHF
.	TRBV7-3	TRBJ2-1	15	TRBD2	TGTGCCAGCAGCTTTGCTAGCGGGGGACTCAATGAGCAGTTCTTC	CASSFASGGLNEQFF
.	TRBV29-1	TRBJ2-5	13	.	TGCAGCGTTGAATGGGGGGGCTGGGAGACCCAGTACTTC	CSVEWGGWETQYF
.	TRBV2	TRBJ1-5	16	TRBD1	TGTGCCAGCAGGGGGACAGGGAAGATGGGCGATCAGCCCCAGCATTTT	CASRGTGKMGDQPQHF
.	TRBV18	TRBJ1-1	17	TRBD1	TGTGCCAGCTCACCAGCTTATACAGGGGGCGCGGCGACTGAAGCTTTCTTT	CASSPAYTGGAATEAFF
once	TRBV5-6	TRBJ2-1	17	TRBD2	TGTGCCAGCAGCCTGACGTGGGGACTAGCCGCTTACAATGAGCAGTTCTTC	CASSLTWGLAAYNEQFF
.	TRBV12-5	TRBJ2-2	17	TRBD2	TGTGCTAGTGGTTCCTACCTTGGTAGCGGGAGGGCCGGGGAGCTGTTTTTT	CASGSYLGSGRAGELFF
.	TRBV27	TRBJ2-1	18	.	TGTGCCAGCAGTTTGCACCCCCCCGACAGGACGGGCTACAATGAGCAGTTCTTC	CASSLHPPDRTGYNEQFF
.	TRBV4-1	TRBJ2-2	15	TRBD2	TGCGCCAGCAGCCAAGCCGCTAGCGGGGGACGGGAGCTGTTTTTT	CASSQAASGGRELFF
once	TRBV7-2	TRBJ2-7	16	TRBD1	TGTGCCAGCAGCTTATATCCGGGACAGGTCCCTTACGAGCAGTACTTC	CASSLYPGQVPYEQYF
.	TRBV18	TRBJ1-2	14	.	TGTGCCAGCTCACCATTTGGGGACACAAATGGCTACACCTTC	CASSPFGDTNGYTF
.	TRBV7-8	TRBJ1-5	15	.	TGTGCCAGCAGCTTATTGCGGGATAGCAATCAGCCCCAGCATTTT	CASSLLRDSNQPQHF
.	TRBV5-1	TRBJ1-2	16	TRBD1	TGCGCCAGCAGCTGGGGGGTGTTGGGACAGGATGGTGGCTACACCTTC	CASSWGVLGQDGGYTF
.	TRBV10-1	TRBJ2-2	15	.	TGCGCCAGCAGTACCAGGGGTCTCAACACCGGGGAGCTGTTTTTT	CASSTRGLNTGELFF
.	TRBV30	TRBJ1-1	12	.	TGTGCCTGGGACAAGCTAGGCACTGAAGCTTTCTTT	CAWDKLGTEAFF
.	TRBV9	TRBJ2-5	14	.	TGTGCCAGCAGCGTAGAGGGGGGGGCGGAGACCCAGTACTTC	CASSVEGGAETQYF
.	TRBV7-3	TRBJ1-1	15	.	TGTGCCAGCAGCCCTAGCACAACTCGGGGCACTGAAGCTTTCTTT	CASSPSTTRGTEAFF
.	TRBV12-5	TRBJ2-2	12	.	TGTGCTAGTGGGAGGGACACCGGGGAGCTGTTTTTT	CASGRDTGELFF
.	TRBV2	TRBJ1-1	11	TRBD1	TGTGCCAGCAGGAGAGACAGGGGAGCTTTCTTT	CASRRDRGAFF
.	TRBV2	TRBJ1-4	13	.	TGTGCCAGCAGTGAGGGCCGAGGGGAAAAACTGTTTTTT	CASSEGRGEKLFF
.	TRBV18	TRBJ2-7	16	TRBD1	TGTGCCAGCTCACAACGACAGGGGGAGAACTGGAACGAGCAGTACTTC	CASSQRQGENWNEQYF
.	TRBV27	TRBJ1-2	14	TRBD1	TGTGCCAGCAGCCGGACAGGGTTGACTTATGGCTACACCTTC	CASSRTGLTYGYTF
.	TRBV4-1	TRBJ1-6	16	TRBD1	TGCGCCAGCAGCCCCCCGGGACAGGGCGGTAATTCACCCCTCCACTTT	CASSPPGQGGNSPLHF
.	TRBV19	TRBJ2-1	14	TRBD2	TGTGCCAGTAATAGCGGGGCCTCCTACAATGAGCAGTTCTTC	CASNSGASYNEQFF
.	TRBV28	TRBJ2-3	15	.	TGTGCCAGCAGTCCGCCCCTCCGAACAGGGCGAGGGCAGTATTTT	CASSPPLRTGRGQYF
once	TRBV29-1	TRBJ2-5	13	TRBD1	TGCAGCGTTGGAACAGGGGCCCAAGAGACCCAGTACTTC	CSVGTGAQETQYF
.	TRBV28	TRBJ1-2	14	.	TGTGCCAGCAGCTACGGCGACAGAGCCTATGGCTACACCTTC	CASSYGDRAYGYTF
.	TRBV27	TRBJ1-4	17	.	TGTGCCAGCAGTTTTACAGGACCAATGGGCGCTAATGAAAAACTGTTTTTT	CASSFTGPMGANEKLFF